This TCR beta chain was recorded in a study of T-cell reconstitution after alpha-beta-depleted transplantation in children. This clonotype was observed once. This may come from a read error, since a much larger clone is one base off. Trimming removed 8 bases from V and 1 base from J, with 14 bases in between. The germline V gene has CDR1 MNHNS and CDR2 SASEGT. The CDR3 extends over 14 amino acids. TCRbeta library preparation incorporated unique molecular identifiers. TCRdb processed the PCR reads anew with MiXCR; each CDR3 protein has one entry. The repertoire includes 380,000 or so distinct CDR3 sequences, roughly 14% of them detected once, and 4% to 5.5% sits in the top ten.

Sequencing was performed on PBMCs, taken from the stem cell graft. The genes are TRBV6-1 and TRBJ2-5, with D unclear. This clonotype was obtained from a human donor who donated a stem cell graft to a child with Fanconi anemia. The CDR3 nucleotides are TGTGCCAGCTGCCCCTTTATCCTCCAAGAGACCCAGTACTTC. Its protein product is CASCPFILQETQYF.